This T cell receptor beta chain was documented in a study of identical twins (dated by TCRdb to about 2016). For the study in its entirety: To test whether fetal clonotypes persist, the study used deep sequencing on TCR alpha and beta repertoires from monozygotic twins, unrelated adults of various ages, and cord blood. Replicate twin experiments were performed at different times using different library preparation protocols to rule out contamination.

Comments on this clonotype: It lacks a known antigen. No per-base quality is available; no much larger clone lies one base away.

The CDR3 spans 18 residues, from the cysteine through the phenylalanine. The kept DNA is CDR3 alone, 54 bases in frame from the first base. The germline V gene gives CDR1 as SGHRS and CDR2 as YFSETQ. V is pared back by 0 bases and J by 4 bases, with 21 bases lying between the germline termini. The protocol used for the library was 5' RACE. The sequencer listed for this sample is Illumina HiSeq 2000. A universal primer binding site was introduced by template switching, and a unique molecular identifier was present in the final cDNA, enabling accurate counting of TCR cDNA molecules. Specific primers in the conserved constant-segment region were used to synthesize first-strand cDNA for the TCR alpha and beta chains. Each cDNA library was double barcoded, with a SMART-Mk sample barcode plus Illumina barcodes, to control for contamination. TruSeq adapter sequences along with Illumina sample barcodes were introduced in two successive PCR steps. Sequencing of the TCR alpha and beta cDNA libraries was done on the Illumina HiSeq platform using custom primers. On the study's bioinformatics: Unique molecular identifiers were extracted from raw reads with MiGEC, and CDR3 positions were determined with MiXCR. For each individual, recombination models were inferred using an EM algorithm with the repgenHMM and IGoR tools. The tcR package in R was used for shared clonotype analysis, with sharing normalized by the product of cloneset sizes. To study raw recombination free of thymic and clonal selection effects, out-of-frame nonproductive sequences were analyzed. The public sequencing data were trimmed at Q25 with fastp and processed into clonotypes with MiXCR by TCRdb, which kept only in-frame beta chains. When rows share a CDR3 protein, they turn into one entry using the most common DNA and genes. These V and J calls are TCRdb output, not the study's own analysis. In this sample the table shows under 900,000 distinct CDR3 sequences, about 12% of which occur a single time. The ten largest account for about 1.5% of the sample.

The full study reports these points: Excess twin sharing in beta out-of-frame sequences was weaker because fewer shared sequences lowered the signal-to-noise ratio. Because the same donors could not be followed over many years, the conclusions relied on cross-sectional statistical analysis. Abundant cord blood beta clonotypes had fewer insertions, young adult naive repertoires showed a similar but weaker trend, and memory repertoires showed no such trend. In monozygotic twins, out-of-frame TCR alpha sharing was systematically underestimated by recombination models, although the models agreed with sharing between unrelated individuals. Invariant T cells such as MAIT and iNKT could partly confound zero-insertion analyses, though diverse VJ usage argued against this for most clonotypes. Out-of-frame TCR alpha sequences shared between twins showed an excess of low generation-probability sequences compared with coincidental sharing between unrelated individuals.

Every donor in the study was a healthy Caucasian. Three pairs of female monozygotic twins, all aged 18 to 29 years, made up the twin cohort. Peripheral blood mononuclear cells were the source from which RNA for the TCR libraries was isolated. This sample also appeared in a second study, on yellow fever vaccine responses in identical twins. In that second paper, the authors write: According to the authors, the vaccine-induced T cell response in identical twins seemed to be partly convergent and partly specific to each individual. Focusing on identical twins, the study followed the T cell clones that responded to the vaccine, and did so with precision.

The sequence was obtained from a woman aged 18-29 years in good health. The chain links TRBV5-1 with TRBJ2-3; the D region possibly corresponds to TRBD2 (6 bases align). Sequencing was done on a sample of PBMCs. The DNA sequence is as follows: TGCGCCAGCAGCTTGGAGGTCACCGCGGGGCGGGTTCCAGATACGCAGTATTTT. Its translation reads: CASSLEVTAGRVPDTQYF.